Each of the 18 T cell receptor beta chains below was sequenced from the same sample in a study of T cells in Graves' hyperthyroidism and ophthalmopathy. Amplification of TCR beta CDR3 regions used RNA as the template. First-round RT-PCR targeting the TCR CDR3 was performed with the HTBI primer set. MiXCR, run by TCRdb on the multiplex PCR reads, gives a single entry per CDR3 protein. The sample holds 470,000 or so distinct CDR3 sequences, around 21% seen once. Sequenced sample: blood. The receptors come from a man between 18 and 29 years old with Graves' hyperthyroidism.

The chain combines TRBV5-1 with TRBJ2-7; possibly TRBD2 for D (5 bases). CDR1 is SGHRS and CDR2 is YFSETQ in the germline V gene. CDR3 length: 15 amino acids. The V end lost 5 bases, the J end lost 1 base, and 16 bases lay between the germline ends. The CDR3 loop reads CASSFSVARSYEQYF. In DNA, the CDR3 is TGCGCCAGCAGTTTTTCAGTAGCGCGATCCTACGAGCAGTACTTC.

This chain joins TRBV7-3 and TRBJ2-7; TRBD2 is a possible D gene (7 bases). The CDR3 covers 15 residues. CDR1 and CDR2 (germline): SGHTA, FQGTGA. Trimming removed 5 bases at V and 3 bases at J, with 17 bases between. CDR3 loop: CASSLRRGANYEQYF. CDR3 DNA sequence: TGTGCCAGCAGCCTAAGACGGGGGGCGAACTACGAGCAGTACTTC.

The chain carries TRBV12-3 or TRBV12-4 and TRBJ1-1, with D possibly TRBD1 on 6 matching bases. This CDR3 is 14 amino acids long. Deletions cut 5 bases from V and 2 bases from J, with 12 bases between. The CDR3: CASSHGQRNTEAFF. DNA of the CDR3: TGTGCCAGCAGTCATGGACAGCGTAACACTGAAGCTTTCTTT.

This clonotype was seen ten or more times. The rearrangement uses TRBV28 and TRBJ2-7; D may be TRBD1 (5 bases). The CDR3 covers 15 residues. V lost 2 bases, J lost 2 bases, and 13 bases lay in between. Germline loops: CDR1 MDHEN, CDR2 SYDVKM. CDR3 in amino acids: CASSLGASTTYEQYF. CDR3 in DNA: TGTGCCAGCAGTTTAGGGGCATCCACTACCTACGAGCAGTACTTC.

Here the CDR3 DNA reads TGTGCCACCAGTGGACCAGGGTTATTTGGCGGTGAAGCTTTCTTT. Translation gives CATSGPGLFGGEAFF. The genes are TRBV24-1 and TRBJ1-1; D may be TRBD1 (5 bases). The germline CDR1 and CDR2 sequences are KGHDR and SFDVKD. The CDR3 covers 15 residues. Trimming left V 5 bases short and J 7 bases short, with 19 bases between.

This clonotype was seen at least ten times. The chain recombines TRBV10-3 with TRBJ2-7, with D perhaps assigned TRBD1 or TRBD2 (6 bases each). There are 13 residues in the CDR3. CDR1 ENHRY and CDR2 SYGVKD come from the germline V gene. The germline V and J ends were trimmed by 8 bases and 6 bases, with 17 bases remaining between them. CDR3 sequence (DNA): TGTGCCATCCGGGAGACAGGTACGGGCGAGCAGTACTTC. This gives the protein CAIRETGTGEQYF.

The chain joins TRBV27 to TRBJ1-1; no clear D. The CDR3 runs 15 residues. The V end lost 5 bases, the J end lost 0 bases, and 13 bases lay between the germline ends. CDR1 is MNHEY, CDR2 SMNVEV, per germline (reference sequence). The CDR3 region is CASSTSGVMNTEAFF. The CDR3, as DNA: TGTGCCAGCAGTACCTCGGGAGTGATGAACACTGAAGCTTTCTTT.

At least ten counts were recorded for this clonotype. The chain has TRBV29-1 and TRBJ1-2; TRBD1 matches 7 bases. Trimming removed 5 bases from V and 8 bases from J; junction bases left unmatched: 5. CDR3 length equals 11 residues. Germline CDR1 SQVTM, CDR2 ANQGSEA. CDR3 region: CSVLKQGGYTF. The DNA for the CDR3 is TGCAGCGTTCTCAAACAGGGGGGCTACACCTTC.

The chain employs TRBV6-5 and TRBJ1-3; no firm D call. The V gene's germline CDR1 is MNHEY and CDR2 SVGAGI. V lost 2 bases and J 4 bases, leaving 12 bases between the germline ends. The CDR3 is made up of 15 amino acids. The chain's CDR3 is CASSYTQEFGNTIYF. The CDR3 DNA is TGTGCCAGCAGTTACACCCAGGAGTTCGGAAACACCATATATTTT.

The V gene is TRBV6-5, the J gene TRBJ2-7, with unresolved D. The CDR3 has 12 residues. Trimming cost V 2 bases and J 7 bases, with 9 bases left between them. Germline V gives CDR1 MNHEY, CDR2 SVGAGI. In DNA form, the CDR3 reads TGTGCCAGCAGTTACATGGCGGAAGAGCAGTACTTC. Translated: CASSYMAEEQYF.

This clonotype was found many times. This chain connects TRBV28 to TRBJ2-7; D unresolved. The CDR3 extends over 14 amino acids. V shed 10 bases and J shed 5 bases, with 21 bases lying between them. Germline loops: CDR1 MDHEN, CDR2 SYDVKM. CDR3 sequence reads: CATTSNGLLDEQYF. CDR3 nucleotide sequence: TGTGCCACCACCTCCAACGGTCTTTTGGACGAGCAGTACTTC.

This clonotype has at least ten counts. The V call is TRBV27, the J call TRBJ1-2; 7 nucleotides line up with TRBD1. CDR1 and CDR2 (germline): MNHEY, SMNVEV (reference sequence). The CDR3 runs to 18 residues. With V trimmed by 6 bases and J by 5 bases, 21 bases remained unmatched. CDR3 nucleotide sequence: TGTGCCAGCAGCCCAGGAGGGGACAGCACGCCATGGGAATATGGCTACACCTTC. Residues: CASSPGGDSTPWEYGYTF.

The chain employs TRBV29-1 and TRBJ1-1; maybe TRBD1 (6 bases). Germline V lookup: CDR1 SQVTM, CDR2 ANQGSEA. V lost 6 bases to trimming and J lost 2 bases, with 13 bases between them. CDR3 length: 13 amino acids. The CDR3 DNA reads as TGCAGCGTCGATTCAGGGGCCAACACTGAAGCTTTCTTT. It codes for CSVDSGANTEAFF.

In its sample, this clonotype was seen many times. This chain links TRBV28 with TRBJ2-5; the D call may be TRBD1 or TRBD2 (5 bases each). The CDR3 runs to 13 residues. CDR1 MDHEN and CDR2 SYDVKM come from the germline V gene. The V gene lost 6 bases and the J gene lost 4 bases, with 12 bases spanning the gap. DNA of the CDR3: TGTGCCAGCAGCTTAAGTGGGGGAGAGACCCAGTACTTC. Its protein is CASSLSGGETQYF.

This clonotype was detected ten times or more. The V call is TRBV14, the J call TRBJ1-1; no clear D. This CDR3 spans 12 amino acids. V dropped 7 bases and J dropped 7 bases, with 13 bases sitting between them. Germline CDR1 SGHDN, CDR2 FVKESK. CDR3 sequence: CASTPGVGEAFF. The DNA of the CDR3 is TGTGCCAGCACTCCTGGAGTTGGTGAAGCTTTCTTT. The entire variable domain, with the rest obtained from reference TRBV14 and TRBJ1-1, is as follows: EAGVTQFPSHSVIEKGQTVTLRCDPISGHDNLYWYRRVMGKEIKFLLHFVKESKQDESGMPNNRFLAERTGGTYSTLKVQPAELEDSGVYFCASTPGVGEAFFGQGTRLTVV.

This chain uses TRBV6-1 with TRBJ2-5; 7 bases match TRBD2. Germline CDR1 MNHNS, CDR2 SASEGT. This CDR3 has 13 residues. The V segment lost 6 bases and the J segment 5 bases; nucleotides outside the gene matches: 6. CDR3 DNA sequence: TGTGCCAGCAGGCGACTAGCAACGGAGACCCAGTACTTC. Translation gives CASRRLATETQYF.

The chain recombines TRBV6-1 with TRBJ2-5, with D tentatively TRBD2 (7 bases). CDR3 length: 11 amino acids. Germline V lookup: CDR1 MNHNS, CDR2 SASEGT. V was clipped by 8 bases and J by 4 bases, with 8 bases between them. The DNA for the CDR3 is TGTGCCAGCGGGGGGGCAGAGACCCAGTACTTC. The encoded protein is CASGGAETQYF.

In this sample, this clonotype turned up a few times. The chain employs TRBV6-5 and TRBJ2-7; D remains unclear. The CDR3 has 14 amino acids. The V gene's germline CDR1 is MNHEY and CDR2 SVGAGI. V dropped 2 bases and J dropped 1 base, with 9 bases sitting between them. The CDR3 DNA is TGTGCCAGCAGTTACAATGGCAATTCCTACGAGCAGTACTTC. Protein sequence: CASSYNGNSYEQYF.